This TCR beta chain derives from a study of T cell responses to AZD1222 COVID-19 vaccine. Study-wide points: Repertoires were sampled only after the peak T cell response. Most donors were white British and more were female, and clonal diversity was possibly underestimated.

The CDR3 extends over 15 amino acids. J lost 4 bases, V lost 5 bases, and 7 bases had no gene match. CDR1 is KGHSH, CDR2 LQKENI, per germline. Some clones are missing from TCRdb's copy, which holds only in-frame ones; the method was immunoSEQ multiplex PCR. The repertoire holds 150,000 to 200,000 clones, with 93% as singletons. This clone has more than one count but fewer than ten. The target antigen is unknown. This clonotype was sampled from an adult in good health. Sequencing was performed on peripheral blood, taken on day 0 of AZD1222 vaccination. J is TRBJ1-2 and V is TRBV18; 10 bases fit TRBD1. The CDR3: CASSYYDRGRYGYTF. CDR3 bases: TGTGCCAGCTCATATTATGACAGGGGGCGCTATGGCTACACCTTC. The complete variable domain, with remaining parts taken from reference TRBV18 and TRBJ1-2, reads NAGVMQNPRHLVRRRGQEARLRCSPMKGHSHVYWYRQLPEEGLKFMVYLQKENIIDESGMPKERFSAEFPKEGPSILRIQQVVRGDSAAYFCASSYYDRGRYGYTFGSGTRLTVV.